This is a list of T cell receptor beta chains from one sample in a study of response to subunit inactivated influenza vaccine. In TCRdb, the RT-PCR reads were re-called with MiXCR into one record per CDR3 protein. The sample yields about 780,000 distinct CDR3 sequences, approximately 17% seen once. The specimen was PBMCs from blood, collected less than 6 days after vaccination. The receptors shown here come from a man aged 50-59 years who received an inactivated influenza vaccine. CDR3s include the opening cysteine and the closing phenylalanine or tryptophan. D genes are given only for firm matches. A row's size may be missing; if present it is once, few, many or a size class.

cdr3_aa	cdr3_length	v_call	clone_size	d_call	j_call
CASSLLGVGEAFF	13	TRBV12-3/TRBV12-4	few	.	TRBJ1-1
CSAPRPGDRGSWLSDTQYF	19	TRBV20-1	.	TRBD1	TRBJ2-3
CASSLVGQGADEQFF	15	TRBV13	few	TRBD1	TRBJ2-1
CASSPYWPDTQYF	13	TRBV7-2	many	.	TRBJ2-3
CASSQDRVSGNEQFF	15	TRBV4-1	few	.	TRBJ2-1
CASRRLAGGKYNEQFF	16	TRBV6-1	many	TRBD2	TRBJ2-1
CSVEDGGSTDTQYF	14	TRBV29-1	few	.	TRBJ2-3
CASKTTGSYEQYF	13	TRBV2	once	.	TRBJ2-7
CASSQTGVGAKNIQYF	16	TRBV14	few	.	TRBJ2-4
CSARVGTEGYNEQFF	15	TRBV20-1	many	.	TRBJ2-1
CSARETGYEDTQYF	14	TRBV20-1	.	TRBD1	TRBJ2-3
CSAPRGLNTEAFF	13	TRBV20-1	few	.	TRBJ1-1
CASSPTGFNEQFF	13	TRBV4-1	few	TRBD1	TRBJ2-1
CASSDLLAGVRNEQFF	16	TRBV5-6	.	TRBD2	TRBJ2-1
CASSLEGVAVKGYTF	15	TRBV5-1	few	.	TRBJ1-2
CSVQRIYSGQGGNEQSF	17	TRBV29-1	.	TRBD1	TRBJ2-1